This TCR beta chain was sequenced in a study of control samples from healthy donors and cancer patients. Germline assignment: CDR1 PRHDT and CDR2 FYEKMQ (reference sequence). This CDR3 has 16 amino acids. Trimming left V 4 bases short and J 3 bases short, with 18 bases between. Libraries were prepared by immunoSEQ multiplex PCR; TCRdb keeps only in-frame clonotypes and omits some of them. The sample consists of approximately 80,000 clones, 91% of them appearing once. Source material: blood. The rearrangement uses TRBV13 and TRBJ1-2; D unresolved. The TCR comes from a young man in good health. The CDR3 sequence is CASSSRNAGSHYGYTF. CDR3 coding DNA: TGTGCCAGCAGCTCGCGAAATGCGGGGTCCCACTATGGCTACACCTTC.